The entry that follows covers one T cell receptor beta chain sequence. Its antigen is not known. The data belong to a study of T cell responses to AZD1222 COVID-19 vaccine. TCRdb's table, derived via immunoSEQ multiplex PCR, lists solely in-frame clones and lacks some. The sample has approximately 93,000 clones, roughly 89% seen once. Second-dose schedules of about 4 or about 12 weeks were combined. Germline CDR1 MNHNS, CDR2 SASEGT. The CDR3 covers 19 residues. Trimming removed 2 bases from V and 4 bases from J, with 26 bases in between. Study results and caveats: Spike as a whole was targeted by vaccine-associated CD4 TCRs, dominant at 160-218 and 743-854. None of the repertoires were sampled until the peak T cell response had passed. The donor cohort was predominantly white British with a female majority, and clonal diversity may have been underestimated.

The starting material was peripheral blood, obtained 28 days after the second AZD1222 dose. The TCR sequence derives from an adult who received the AZD1222 COVID-19 vaccine. V is TRBV6-1 and J is TRBJ1-2; a possible D gene is TRBD1 (6 bases). CDR3 sequence reads: CASSEILYGTGSLVYGYTF. DNA of the CDR3: TGTGCCAGCAGTGAAATTTTGTACGGTACAGGGAGTTTAGTCTATGGCTACACCTTC.